This T cell receptor beta chain emerged from a study of T cell responses to AZD1222 COVID-19 vaccine. Looking at the study overall: Second-dose intervals near 4 or 12 weeks were combined. Findings and limits, study-wide: Only a handful of AZD1222 recipients tested seropositive at baseline. Spike-wide coverage was observed for vaccine-associated CD4 TCRs, with dominant responses at 160-218 and 743-854. Nearly half of spike-specific TCRs reportedly target unmutated variant regions.

Clones were sequenced by immunoSEQ multiplex PCR, and TCRdb holds only the in-frame ones, with some missing. The sample records about 150,000 clones, roughly 91% being singletons. For this clone: Antigen specificity is unknown.

There are 13 residues in the CDR3. In germline, CDR1 is SNHLY, CDR2 FYNNEI. The V gene lost 9 bases and the J gene lost 8 bases, with 16 bases spanning the gap. The receptor's source is an adult in good health. Sequences were derived from peripheral blood, sampled on day 0 of AZD1222 vaccination. The J gene is TRBJ1-4, the V gene TRBV2; D is undetermined. This CDR3 reads CARKAANGEKLFF. The CDR3 nucleotides read TGTGCCAGAAAGGCAGCAAACGGGGAAAAACTGTTTTTT.